This T cell receptor (beta chain) is drawn from a study of identical twins. TCRdb called the 5' RACE reads again in MiXCR, with one record for every CDR3 protein. The profile shows roughly 280,000 distinct CDR3 sequences, roughly 9.8% of them singletons. Trimming took 1 base from V and 1 from J, leaving 14 bases between them. Germline assignment: CDR1 SGHTA and CDR2 FQGNSA. The CDR3 consists of 16 residues. In addition, the sample was reused for a study of yellow fever vaccine responses in identical twins.

The sequencing input was CD8+ T cells sorted from blood. The chain has TRBV7-2 and TRBJ2-7, with no clear D. This receptor was identified in a woman aged 18-29 years in good health. This CDR3 is CASSLVRSWASYEQYF. The CDR3 DNA reads as TGTGCCAGCAGCTTAGTTCGGAGCTGGGCGTCCTACGAGCAGTACTTC.